One and the same sample provided the 16 T cell receptor beta chains below, sequenced in a study of shared clonotypes between healthy human individuals. TCRdb's copy holds only in-frame clones and misses some; the assay was immunoSEQ multiplex PCR. This sample carries millions of clones, over 85% of them seen once, and the ten largest clones take 0.14%. The specimen was naive CD4+ T cells sorted from blood. Sample subset: CD45RA+ positively selected. The receptors come from a man aged 18 to 30 in good health.

This clone showed up just a few times. The J gene is TRBJ1-2, the V gene TRBV14; a weak D match, TRBD1 (5 bases). The V and J ends lost 4 bases and 4 bases respectively, with 16 bases between them. In germline, CDR1 is SGHDN, CDR2 FVKESK. This CDR3 comprises 15 residues. This CDR3 reads CASSPGPYIVYGYTF. CDR3 sequence (DNA): TGTGCCAGCAGCCCGGGACCCTACATCGTCTATGGCTACACCTTC.

A note on this clone: Other DNA sequences in this sample translate to the same CDR3. The rearrangement joins TRBV6-6 to TRBJ1-5; D possibly corresponds to TRBD1 (5 bases). V lost 6 bases and J 2 bases, leaving 11 bases between the germline ends. CDR1 is MNHNY and CDR2 is SVGAGI in the germline V gene (reference sequence). The CDR3 sequence is 14 residues long. Here the CDR3 reads CASSPGGGNQPQHF. DNA for the CDR3: TGTGCCAGCAGCCCCGGGGGGGGCAATCAGCCCCAGCATTTT.

The chain links TRBV5-1 to TRBJ2-1, with 9 bases identical to TRBD2. The CDR3 consists of 15 residues. Germline CDR1 and CDR2: SGHRS and YFSETQ. V was clipped by 6 bases and J by 6 bases; unmatched bases: 10. CDR3 sequence (DNA): TGCGCCAGCACACCCAGAGGCGGGAGGGCCAATGAGCAGTTCTTC. Protein sequence: CASTPRGGRANEQFF.

This chain joins TRBV5-4 and TRBJ2-5, with 11 positions matching TRBD2. CDR3 length: 16 amino acids. CDR1 is SGHNT, CDR2 YYREEE, per germline (reference sequence). The trim removed 2 bases at V and 3 bases at J, leaving 6 bases unmatched. In nucleotides, the CDR3 is TGTGCCAGCAGCTTTTCGACTAGCGGGATGGAAGAGACCCAGTACTTC. Translation gives CASSFSTSGMEETQYF. Together with reference TRBV5-4 and TRBJ2-5, the CDR3 gives the full variable domain: ETGVTQSPTHLIKTRGQQVTLRCSSQSGHNTVSWYQQALGQGPQFIFQYYREEENGRGNFPPRFSGLQFPNYSSELNVNALELDDSALYLCASSFSTSGMEETQYFGPGTRLLVL.

The rearrangement joins TRBV7-9 to TRBJ2-7; D call uncertain. Trimming shortened V by 2 bases and J by 6 bases, and 5 bases separated the two germline ends. The CDR3 runs to 11 residues. Germline CDR1 is SEHNR and CDR2 is FQNEAQ (reference sequence). CDR3 in amino acids: CASSLRSEQYF. In DNA, the CDR3 is TGTGCCAGCAGCTTACGCTCCGAGCAGTACTTC. Complete variable domain (other parts from reference TRBV7-9 and TRBJ2-7): DTGVSQNPRHKITKRGQNVTFRCDPISEHNRLYWYRQTLGQGPEFLTYFQNEAQLEKSRLLSDRFSAERPKGSFSTLEIQRTEQGDSAMYLCASSLRSEQYFGPGTRLTVT.

A word on this clone: Other nucleotide sequences from this sample produce the same CDR3. This chain links TRBV5-1 with TRBJ2-2; no clear D. Trimming left V 1 base short and J 4 bases short, with 5 bases between. There are 13 residues in the CDR3. Germline values: CDR1 SGHRS, CDR2 YFSETQ. The DNA for the CDR3 is TGCGCCAGCAGCTTGCAAGGCACCGGGGAGCTGTTTTTT. Translating it yields CASSLQGTGELFF.

In the case of this clone: The same CDR3 can be traced to other DNA sequences in this sample. The rearrangement links TRBV15 to TRBJ2-7; TRBD1 aligns across 7 bases. This CDR3 contains 14 residues. Germline loops: CDR1 LNHNV, CDR2 YYDKDF (reference sequence). V dropped 2 bases and J dropped 1; count of bases not matched to a gene: 2. The CDR3 is CATSRPGQSYEQYF. Here the CDR3 DNA reads TGTGCCACCAGCAGACCGGGACAGTCCTACGAGCAGTACTTC. Together with reference TRBV15 and TRBJ2-7, the CDR3 gives the full variable domain: DAMVIQNPRYQVTQFGKPVTLSCSQTLNHNVMYWYQQKSSQAPKLLFHYYDKDFNNEADTPDNFQSRRPNTSFCFLDIRSPGLGDTAMYLCATSRPGQSYEQYFGPGTRLTVT.

The CDR3 DNA reads TGTGCCAGCAGCGGGCCGATTTCCGGGACGAAAGTCCCCTACGAGCAGTACTTC. This encodes CASSGPISGTKVPYEQYF. The chain couples TRBV9 to TRBJ2-7, with D perhaps matching TRBD1 or TRBD2 (5 bases each). Trimming removed 3 bases from V and 2 bases from J, with 24 bases in between. This CDR3 comprises 18 residues. The germline CDR1 and CDR2 sequences are SGDLS and YYNGEE.

CDR3 DNA: TGTGCCAGCAGCTTAGAGGCTAGCGGGAGTGAGACCCAGTACTTC. This encodes CASSLEASGSETQYF. The chain employs TRBV7-9 and TRBJ2-5; 10 bases align to TRBD2. The CDR3 loop spans 15 amino acids. The V segment lost 1 base and the J segment 5 bases; nucleotides outside the gene matches: 4. Germline assignment: CDR1 SEHNR and CDR2 FQNEAQ (reference sequence). The complete variable domain, with remaining parts taken from reference TRBV7-9 and TRBJ2-5, reads DTGVSQNPRHKITKRGQNVTFRCDPISEHNRLYWYRQTLGQGPEFLTYFQNEAQLEKSRLLSDRFSAERPKGSFSTLEIQRTEQGDSAMYLCASSLEASGSETQYFGPGTRLLVL.

The chain has TRBV28 and TRBJ1-4; D is possibly TRBD1 (5 bases). Trimming cost V 3 bases and J 0 bases, with 11 bases left between them. The CDR3 is 16 residues long. Germline V CDR1 and CDR2: MDHEN, SYDVKM. The CDR3 nucleotides read TGTGCCAGCAGTTTTTTCCCGGGACCAACTAATGAAAAACTGTTTTTT. Amino acids: CASSFFPGPTNEKLFF.

The J gene is TRBJ1-6, the V gene TRBV5-4; no reliable D call. The CDR3 runs 14 residues. Germline assignment: CDR1 SGHNT and CDR2 YYREEE (reference sequence). With 4 bases removed from V and 9 bases from J, the gap between germline ends came to 14 bases. The chain's CDR3 is CASSTRTSSSPLHF. Here the CDR3 DNA reads TGTGCCAGCAGCACCAGGACTTCCAGTTCACCCCTCCACTTT.

The CDR3 region has the DNA TGTGCCAGCAGTTACTCGAGGGGAAATGAAAAACTGTTTTTT. Protein sequence: CASSYSRGNEKLFF. The chain carries TRBV6-6 and TRBJ1-4; a weak D match, TRBD1 (5 bases). Germline lookup yields CDR1 MNHNY and CDR2 SVGAGI (reference sequence). Trimming shortened V by 0 bases and J by 5 bases, and 7 bases separated the two germline ends. The length of the CDR3 is 14 residues.

DNA of the CDR3: TGCGCCAGCAGCTTGGGACTAGATATTGATACGCAGTATTTT. The encoded protein is CASSLGLDIDTQYF. The chain employs TRBV5-1 and TRBJ2-3, with a weak D call TRBD2 (6 bases). The germline V gene has CDR1 SGHRS and CDR2 YFSETQ. V lost 0 bases to trimming and J lost 6 bases, with 11 bases between them. CDR3 length equals 14 residues.

This chain joins TRBV14 and TRBJ2-7; D is undetermined. The V end lost 1 base, the J end lost 1 base, and 5 bases lay between the germline ends. The CDR3 runs 13 residues. Germline CDR1 reads SGHDN; CDR2 reads FVKESK. CDR3 region: CASSQGQSYEQYF. DNA of the CDR3: TGTGCCAGCAGCCAAGGCCAGTCCTACGAGCAGTACTTC. The variable domain in full, completed from reference TRBV14 and TRBJ2-7, reads EAGVTQFPSHSVIEKGQTVTLRCDPISGHDNLYWYRRVMGKEIKFLLHFVKESKQDESGMPNNRFLAERTGGTYSTLKVQPAELEDSGVYFCASSQGQSYEQYFGPGTRLTVT.

The chain is built from TRBV4-1 and TRBJ2-1, with 7 bases fitting TRBD2. The germline V gene encodes CDR1 MGHRA and CDR2 YSYEKL. The CDR3 is 17 residues long. Germline trimming cut 4 bases from V and 2 bases from J; bases unmatched to any gene: 11. The DNA for the CDR3 is TGCGCCAGCAGCCCGTTTAAGGTGCTAGCGGCCTACAATGAGCAGTTCTTC. Residues: CASSPFKVLAAYNEQFF.

Concerning this clone: In the same sample, other DNA sequences code for this CDR3. The chain joins TRBV6-5 to TRBJ2-7, with a weak D call TRBD2 (5 bases). Between the trimmed V and J ends, which lost 0 bases and 6 bases, there was a span of 9 bases. The CDR3 totals 13 residues. From germline, CDR1 is MNHEY and CDR2 SVGAGI. DNA of the CDR3: TGTGCCAGCAGTTACTCGAGAGGGTTCGAGCAGTACTTC. Translation: CASSYSRGFEQYF.